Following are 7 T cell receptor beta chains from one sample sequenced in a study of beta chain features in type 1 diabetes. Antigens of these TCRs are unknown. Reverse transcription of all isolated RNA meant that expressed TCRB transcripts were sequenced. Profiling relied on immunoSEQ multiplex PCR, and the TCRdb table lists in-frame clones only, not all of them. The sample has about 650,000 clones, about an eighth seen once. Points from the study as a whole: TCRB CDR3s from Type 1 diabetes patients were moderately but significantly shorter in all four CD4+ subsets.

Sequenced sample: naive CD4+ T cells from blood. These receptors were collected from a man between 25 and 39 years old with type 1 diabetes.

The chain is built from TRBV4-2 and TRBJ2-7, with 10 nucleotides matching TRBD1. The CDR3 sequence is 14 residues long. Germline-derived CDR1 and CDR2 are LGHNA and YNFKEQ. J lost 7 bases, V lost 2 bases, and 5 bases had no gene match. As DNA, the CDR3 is TGTGCCAGCAGCCAAAGGGGACAGGGGAATGAGCAGTACTTC. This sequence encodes CASSQRGQGNEQYF.

CDR3: CASSQDGGGSGANVLTF. The CDR3 DNA reads TGTGCCAGCAGCCAAGACGGAGGGGGCTCTGGGGCCAACGTCCTGACTTTC. V is TRBV4-2 and J is TRBJ2-6, with D perhaps given as TRBD1 or TRBD2 (6 bases each). Germline lookup yields CDR1 LGHNA and CDR2 YNFKEQ. The CDR3 loop spans 17 amino acids. Trimming shortened V by 0 bases and J by 0 bases, and 9 bases separated the two germline ends.

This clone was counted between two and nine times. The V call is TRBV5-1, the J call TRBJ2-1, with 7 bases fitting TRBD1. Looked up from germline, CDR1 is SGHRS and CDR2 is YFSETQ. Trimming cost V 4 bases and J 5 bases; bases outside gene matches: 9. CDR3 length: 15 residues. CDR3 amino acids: CASSHPGGRDNEQFF. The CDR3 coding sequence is TGCGCCAGCAGCCATCCAGGGGGTCGCGACAATGAGCAGTTCTTC.

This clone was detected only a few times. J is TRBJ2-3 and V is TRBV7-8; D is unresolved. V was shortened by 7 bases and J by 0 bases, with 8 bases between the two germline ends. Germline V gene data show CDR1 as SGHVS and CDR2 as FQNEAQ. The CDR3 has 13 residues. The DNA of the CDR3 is TGTGCCAGCAAGCTTTCTAGCACAGATACGCAGTATTTT. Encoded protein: CASKLSSTDTQYF.

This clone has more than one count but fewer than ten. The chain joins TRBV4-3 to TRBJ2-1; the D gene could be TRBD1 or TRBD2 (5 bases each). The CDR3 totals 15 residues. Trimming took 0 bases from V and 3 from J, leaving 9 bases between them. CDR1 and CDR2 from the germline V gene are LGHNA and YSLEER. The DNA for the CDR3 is TGCGCCAGCAGCCAAGACCGGGGCCGCTACAATGAGCAGTTCTTC. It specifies CASSQDRGRYNEQFF.

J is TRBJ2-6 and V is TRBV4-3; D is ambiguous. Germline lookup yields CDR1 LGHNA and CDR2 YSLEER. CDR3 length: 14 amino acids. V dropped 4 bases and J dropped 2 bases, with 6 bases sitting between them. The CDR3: CASSPLPGANVLTF. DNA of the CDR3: TGCGCCAGCAGCCCTTTACCTGGGGCCAACGTCCTGACTTTC.

The CDR3 loop reads CASTMGTADLGTEAFF. In DNA form, the CDR3 reads TGTGCCAGCACCATGGGGACAGCAGACTTAGGGACTGAAGCTTTCTTT. This chain joins TRBV2 and TRBJ1-1; 7 bases match TRBD1. This CDR3 spans 16 amino acids. The germline gives CDR1 SNHLY, CDR2 FYNNEI. The V gene end was trimmed by 7 bases and the J gene end by 5 bases; junction bases not matched to a gene: 16.